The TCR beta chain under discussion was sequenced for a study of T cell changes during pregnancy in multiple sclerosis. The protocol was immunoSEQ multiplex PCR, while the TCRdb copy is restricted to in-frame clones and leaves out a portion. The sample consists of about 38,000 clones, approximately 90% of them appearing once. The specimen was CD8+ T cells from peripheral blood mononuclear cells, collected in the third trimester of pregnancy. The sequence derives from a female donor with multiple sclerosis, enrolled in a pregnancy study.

The CDR3 loop is CASHLGGGVETQYF. As DNA, the CDR3 is TGCGCCAGCCATCTGGGGGGGGGCGTTGAGACCCAGTACTTC. This chain connects TRBV5-1 to TRBJ2-5; TRBD2 might be the D (7 bases). The CDR3 has 14 amino acids. Trimming shortened V by 7 bases and J by 5 bases, and 18 bases separated the two germline ends. Germline V lookup: CDR1 SGHRS, CDR2 YFSETQ.